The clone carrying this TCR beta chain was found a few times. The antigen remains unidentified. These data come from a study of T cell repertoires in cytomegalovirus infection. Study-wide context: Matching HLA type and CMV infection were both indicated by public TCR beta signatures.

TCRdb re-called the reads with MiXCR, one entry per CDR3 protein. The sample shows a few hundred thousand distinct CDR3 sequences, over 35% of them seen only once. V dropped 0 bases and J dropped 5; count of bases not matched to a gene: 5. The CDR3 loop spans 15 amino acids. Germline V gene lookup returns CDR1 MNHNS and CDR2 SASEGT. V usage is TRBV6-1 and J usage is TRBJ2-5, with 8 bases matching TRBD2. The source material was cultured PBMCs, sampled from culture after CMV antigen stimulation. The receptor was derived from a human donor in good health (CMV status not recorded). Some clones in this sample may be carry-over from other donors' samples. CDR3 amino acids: CASSEARAGVETQYF. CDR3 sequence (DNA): TGTGCCAGCAGTGAAGCGAGAGCGGGGGTTGAGACCCAGTACTTC.